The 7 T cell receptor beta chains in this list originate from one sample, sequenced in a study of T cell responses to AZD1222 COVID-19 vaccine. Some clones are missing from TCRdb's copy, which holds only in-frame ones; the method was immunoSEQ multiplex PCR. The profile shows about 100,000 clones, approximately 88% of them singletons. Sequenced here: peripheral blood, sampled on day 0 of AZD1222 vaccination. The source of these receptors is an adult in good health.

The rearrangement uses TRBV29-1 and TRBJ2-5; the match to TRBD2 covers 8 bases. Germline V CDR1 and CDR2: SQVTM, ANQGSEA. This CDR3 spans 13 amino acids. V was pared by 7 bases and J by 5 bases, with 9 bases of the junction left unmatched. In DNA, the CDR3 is TGCAGCGGGACCCGGGGGGGCTCGGAGACCCAGTACTTC. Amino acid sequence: CSGTRGGSETQYF.

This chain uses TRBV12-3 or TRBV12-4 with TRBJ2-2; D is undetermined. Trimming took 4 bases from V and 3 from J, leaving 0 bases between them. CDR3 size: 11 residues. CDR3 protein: CASSYTGELFF. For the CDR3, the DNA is TGTGCCAGCAGTTACACCGGGGAGCTGTTTTTT.

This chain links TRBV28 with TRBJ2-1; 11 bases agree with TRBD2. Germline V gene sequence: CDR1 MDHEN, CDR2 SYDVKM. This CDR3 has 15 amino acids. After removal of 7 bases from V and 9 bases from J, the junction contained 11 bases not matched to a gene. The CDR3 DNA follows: TGTGCCAGCACCCTCCCTAGCGGGGGGCGGAGTGAGCAGTTCTTC. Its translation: CASTLPSGGRSEQFF.

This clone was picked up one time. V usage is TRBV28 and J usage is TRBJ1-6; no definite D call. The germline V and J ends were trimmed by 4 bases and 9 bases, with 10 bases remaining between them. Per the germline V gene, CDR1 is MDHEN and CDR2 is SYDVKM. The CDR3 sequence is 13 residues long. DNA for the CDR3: TGTGCCAGCAGTTCTTTACCGGGTTCACCCCTCCACTTT. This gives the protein CASSSLPGSPLHF.

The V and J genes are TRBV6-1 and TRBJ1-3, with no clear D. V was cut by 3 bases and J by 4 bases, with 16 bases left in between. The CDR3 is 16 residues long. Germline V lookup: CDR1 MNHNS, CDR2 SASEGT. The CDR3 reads CASSDPPREEGNTIYF. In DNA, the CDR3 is TGTGCCAGCAGTGATCCGCCAAGGGAAGAAGGAAACACCATATATTTT.

The DNA of the CDR3 is TGTGCCAGCACTCAGTTTGCTGCAGGGGTCGGTTACACCTTC. Amino acids: CASTQFAAGVGYTF. The V gene is TRBV11-2, the J gene TRBJ1-2; D may be TRBD1 (6 bases). CDR1 is SGHAT and CDR2 is FQNNGV in the germline V gene. The CDR3 contains 14 residues. V was trimmed by 7 bases and J by 11 bases, leaving 23 bases between them.

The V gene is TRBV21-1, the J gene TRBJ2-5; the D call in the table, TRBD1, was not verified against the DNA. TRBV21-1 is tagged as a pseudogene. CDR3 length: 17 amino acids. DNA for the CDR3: TGTGCCAGCAGCAATCAACCAGTTCACAGGGTTCAAGAGACCCAGTACTTC. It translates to CASSNQPVHRVQETQYF.